This T cell receptor (beta chain) appears in the sequencing data of a study of CD8 T cells in Susac syndrome. Concerning this clonotype itself: What it binds is not known.

With random hexamers, reverse transcription was performed on about 0.45 to 1 ug of RNA. Across 54 Vbeta and 13 Jbeta, TCR beta CDR3 was amplified with immunoSEQ multiplex PCR. Using its own MiXCR run on the immunoSEQ multiplex PCR reads, TCRdb lists one record per CDR3 protein. The sample lists about 190,000 distinct CDR3 sequences; 90% to 96% were seen once. With 0 bases clipped from V and 4 bases from J, the junction kept 4 bases outside the gene matches. Germline V lookup: CDR1 SGDLS, CDR2 YYNGEE. This CDR3 has 15 residues. Study outcomes and limitations: As the study acknowledged, the number of individuals who were part of its TCR sequencing and HLA analysis was relatively small.

The TCR comes from a human donor with Susac syndrome. The sequenced sample was CD4+ T cells from PBMCs. This chain uses TRBV9 with TRBJ2-7; 10 nucleotides align to TRBD1. CDR3 bases: TGTGCCAGCAGCGTAGAAGGGACAGGGGCGTACGAGCAGTACTTC. Encoded protein: CASSVEGTGAYEQYF.